A single sample is the source of the 25 T cell receptor beta chains below, sequenced in a study of T cell responses to AZD1222 COVID-19 vaccine. Generated by immunoSEQ multiplex PCR, the TCRdb table keeps only in-frame clones and is missing some. The table has about 130,000 clones, around 93% seen once. The sample in question was peripheral blood, obtained on day 0 of AZD1222 vaccination. The receptors originated from an adult in good health.

V and J are TRBV15 and TRBJ2-5; 9 bases map to TRBD1. This CDR3 is built from 15 residues. Germline CDR1 reads LNHNV; CDR2 reads YYDKDF (reference sequence). The J segment lost 3 bases and the V segment lost 5 bases, leaving 7 bases of the junction unmatched. The CDR3 protein is CATSWKGQGKETQYF. The CDR3 DNA follows: TGTGCCACCAGCTGGAAGGGACAGGGTAAAGAGACCCAGTACTTC.

The chain couples TRBV28 to TRBJ2-3, with 11 bases lining up with TRBD2. This CDR3 is 17 amino acids long. The germline CDR1 and CDR2 sequences are MDHEN and SYDVKM. Trimming removed 5 bases from V and 3 bases from J; junction bases left unmatched: 10. The CDR3 loop is CASSPIVLAGGTDTQYF. CDR3 bases: TGTGCCAGCAGTCCGATTGTGTTAGCGGGGGGGACAGATACGCAGTATTTT.

This chain joins TRBV13 and TRBJ2-1, with D possibly being TRBD2 (7 bases). Per germline, CDR1 PRHDT and CDR2 FYEKMQ (reference sequence). This CDR3 comprises 15 residues. The germline V and J ends were trimmed by 5 bases and 4 bases, with 15 bases remaining between them. In DNA, the CDR3 is TGTGCCAGCAGCCTCCCGGGGGGCCGTTACAATGAGCAGTTCTTC. Translation: CASSLPGGRYNEQFF.

J is TRBJ2-3 and V is TRBV19; D perhaps matches TRBD1 (6 bases). Germline V CDR1 and CDR2: LNHDA, SQIVND (reference sequence). V was pared by 3 bases and J by 2 bases, with 12 bases between. The CDR3 is 15 residues long. This chain's CDR3 is CASSMTGPDTDTQYF. The DNA for the CDR3 is TGTGCCAGTAGTATGACAGGACCCGACACAGATACGCAGTATTTT. Combining the CDR3 with reference TRBV19 and TRBJ2-3 gives the whole variable domain DGGITQSPKYLFRKEGQNVTLSCEQNLNHDAMYWYRQDPGQGLRLIYYSQIVNDFQKGDIAEGYSVSREKKESFPLTVTSAQKNPTAFYLCASSMTGPDTDTQYFGPGTRLTVL.

CDR3 DNA sequence: TGTGCCAGCAGCTCAAGGCGGACAGCGGGGTGGAGGGATACGCAGTATTTT. This sequence encodes CASSSRRTAGWRDTQYF. The chain couples TRBV11-3 to TRBJ2-3, with D tentatively TRBD2 (7 bases). Trimming took 4 bases from V and 6 from J, leaving 23 bases between them. Per germline, CDR1 SGHNT and CDR2 YENEEA. CDR3 length: 17 amino acids.

The chain has TRBV9 and TRBJ2-5; no reliable D call. The CDR3 is 13 residues long. V was clipped by 0 bases and J by 1 base, with 4 bases between them. The germline gives CDR1 SGDLS, CDR2 YYNGEE. CDR3 coding DNA: TGTGCCAGCAGCGTAGGGTTCCAAGAGACCCAGTACTTC. It translates to CASSVGFQETQYF.

The J gene is TRBJ1-5, the V gene TRBV3-1 (or the pseudogene TRBV3-2); D is unresolved. V was shortened by 1 base and J by 0 bases, with 7 bases between the two germline ends. Germline CDR1 and CDR2: LGHDT and YNNKEL (reference sequence). The CDR3 covers 15 residues. CDR3 DNA sequence: TGTGCCAGCAGCCAAGGTAGACATAGCAATCAGCCCCAGCATTTT. It codes for CASSQGRHSNQPQHF.

V usage is TRBV7-9 and J usage is TRBJ1-2; 7 positions agree with TRBD1. CDR3 length: 16 amino acids. CDR1 SEHNR and CDR2 FQNEAQ come from the germline V gene (reference sequence). V shed 5 bases, J shed 3 bases, and the junction held 12 bases outside the gene matches. The CDR3 DNA is TGTGCCAGCAGCCTGGTCCTCAGGGGGGGTGACTATGGCTACACCTTC. It is translated as CASSLVLRGGDYGYTF.

This chain connects TRBV28 to TRBJ2-7; possibly TRBD1 or TRBD2 for D (7 bases each). Trimming took off 6 bases at V and 2 bases at J, with 14 bases between the two ends. Per germline, CDR1 MDHEN and CDR2 SYDVKM. The length of the CDR3 is 14 residues. The CDR3 sequence: CASSAGGVAYEQYF. The CDR3 DNA follows: TGTGCCAGCAGCGCAGGGGGGGTAGCCTACGAGCAGTACTTC. Based on the CDR3 plus reference TRBV28 and TRBJ2-7, the full variable domain is DVKVTQSSRYLVKRTGEKVFLECVQDMDHENMFWYRQDPGLGLRLIYFSYDVKMKEKGDIPEGYSVSREKKERFSLILESASTNQTSMYLCASSAGGVAYEQYFGPGTRLTVT.

The chain recombines TRBV28 with TRBJ1-6, with no clear D. Trimming left V 6 bases short and J 6 bases short, with 6 bases between. Germline V CDR1 and CDR2: MDHEN, SYDVKM. This CDR3 is 12 amino acids long. The CDR3 DNA reads TGTGCCAGCAGCCCCGGTAATTCACCCCTCCACTTT. This sequence encodes CASSPGNSPLHF.

The chain carries TRBV28 and TRBJ1-1; 8 bases map to TRBD1. Trimming removed 3 bases from V and 4 bases from J; junction bases left unmatched: 7. From germline, CDR1 is MDHEN and CDR2 SYDVKM. The CDR3 spans 15 residues. Written as DNA, the CDR3 is TGTGCCAGCAGTTTTGAGGACAGGGCGGGCACTGAAGCTTTCTTT. The encoded protein is CASSFEDRAGTEAFF.

The V and J genes are TRBV12-3 or TRBV12-4 and TRBJ1-1, with D unclear. CDR3 length: 13 residues. Trimming removed 5 bases from V and 2 bases from J, with 9 bases in between. The CDR3, as DNA: TGTGCCAGCAGTGACACAGCAAACACTGAAGCTTTCTTT. Protein sequence: CASSDTANTEAFF.

The rearrangement links TRBV6-5 to TRBJ2-1, with D maybe TRBD1 (7 bases). The length of the CDR3 is 15 residues. The V gene's germline CDR1 is MNHEY and CDR2 SVGAGI. V dropped 0 bases and J dropped 10 bases, with 16 bases sitting between them. The CDR3 loop is CASSYSFQGGPEQFF. The CDR3 nucleotides are TGTGCCAGCAGTTACTCGTTTCAGGGGGGACCAGAGCAGTTCTTC.

A single count supports this clone. CDR3 amino acids: CASSPRGTNEKLFF. CDR3 DNA sequence: TGTGCCAGCTCACCTCGGGGAACTAATGAAAAACTGTTTTTT. J is TRBJ1-4 and V is TRBV18; D uncertain. V was clipped by 3 bases and J by 1 base, with 6 bases between them. CDR1 and CDR2 (germline): KGHSH, LQKENI. This CDR3 has 14 residues.

The CDR3 is CASSQVLGQRYGYTF. The CDR3 DNA follows: TGCGCCAGCAGCCAAGTCCTCGGGCAGCGCTATGGCTACACCTTC. This rearrangement joins TRBV4-3 to TRBJ1-2, with D unclear. The germline CDR1 and CDR2 sequences are LGHNA and YSLEER. The CDR3 extends over 15 amino acids. Trimming left V 1 base short and J 4 bases short, with 13 bases between.

The V gene is TRBV5-1, the J gene TRBJ2-2; D is ambiguous. This CDR3 contains 15 residues. Germline assignment: CDR1 SGHRS and CDR2 YFSETQ. Trimming removed 1 base at V and 2 bases at J, with 9 bases between. The CDR3 loop reads CASSLLATNTGELFF. Written as DNA, the CDR3 is TGCGCCAGCAGCTTGTTGGCGACCAACACCGGGGAGCTGTTTTTT.

The chain carries TRBV15 and TRBJ1-4; D uncertain. In germline, CDR1 is LNHNV, CDR2 YYDKDF (reference sequence). The CDR3 is made up of 15 amino acids. The ends were cut back, 0 bases at V and 0 bases at J, with 5 bases in the middle. CDR3 bases: TGTGCCACCAGCAGAGATCCCACAACTAATGAAAAACTGTTTTTT. This codes for CATSRDPTTNEKLFF. Based on the CDR3 plus reference TRBV15 and TRBJ1-4, the full variable domain is DAMVIQNPRYQVTQFGKPVTLSCSQTLNHNVMYWYQQKSSQAPKLLFHYYDKDFNNEADTPDNFQSRRPNTSFCFLDIRSPGLGDTAMYLCATSRDPTTNEKLFFGSGTQLSVL.

V gene TRBV5-5 combines with J gene TRBJ2-5, with a tentative D call TRBD2 (5 bases). Trimming stripped 4 bases from V and 5 bases from J, with 15 bases between. The CDR3 spans 14 residues. The germline CDR1 and CDR2 sequences are SGHKS and YYEKEE (reference sequence). The CDR3 loop is CASSPTDLGETQYF. CDR3 DNA: TGTGCCAGCAGCCCTACGGACTTGGGCGAGACCCAGTACTTC.

This chain connects TRBV4-2 to TRBJ1-5, with unresolved D. The germline V gene encodes CDR1 LGHNA and CDR2 YNFKEQ. There are 14 residues in the CDR3. Trimming took off 4 bases at V and 2 bases at J, with 9 bases between the two ends. The CDR3, as DNA: TGTGCCAGCAGCCCCTCGGGAGGCAATCAGCCCCAGCATTTT. Amino acids: CASSPSGGNQPQHF.

This chain connects TRBV6-1 to TRBJ1-1, with no clear D. CDR3 length equals 13 residues. Germline V gene lookup returns CDR1 MNHNS and CDR2 SASEGT. The ends were cut back, 3 bases at V and 4 bases at J, with 9 bases in the middle. The CDR3 spells CASSDRKLTEAFF. CDR3 in DNA: TGTGCCAGCAGTGACCGTAAGCTCACTGAAGCTTTCTTT.

The CDR3: CASSEGVGIGYGYTF. The DNA for the CDR3 is TGTGCCAGCAGTGAAGGGGTAGGGATCGGCTATGGCTACACCTTC. The J gene is TRBJ1-2, the V gene TRBV6-1; D remains unclear. The V end was cut by 1 base, the J end by 4 bases, with 13 bases between. The CDR3 is 15 amino acids. Germline V gene sequence: CDR1 MNHNS, CDR2 SASEGT.

The rearrangement uses TRBV12-3 or TRBV12-4 and TRBJ1-1; 9 bases line up with TRBD1. The CDR3 length is 13 residues. J gave up 3 bases and V 4 bases, and 0 bases lay outside the gene matches. The DNA of the CDR3 is TGTGCCAGCAGTTGGACAGGGGACACTGAAGCTTTCTTT. Amino acids: CASSWTGDTEAFF.

The chain employs TRBV27 and TRBJ1-2; no definite D call. The CDR3 has 13 residues. V lost 6 bases and J lost 2, with 10 bases in between. Germline V lookup: CDR1 MNHEY, CDR2 SMNVEV (reference sequence). CDR3 DNA: TGTGCCAGCAGGCCCAGAGCAAACTATGGCTACACCTTC. As protein: CASRPRANYGYTF.

The chain is built from TRBV10-3 and TRBJ2-2; 9 nucleotides agree with TRBD2. The ends lost 4 bases at V and 7 bases at J; junction bases unmatched: 4. There are 14 residues in the CDR3. From germline, CDR1 is ENHRY and CDR2 SYGVKD. CDR3 amino acids: CAISGLAGSGELFF. Here the CDR3 DNA reads TGTGCCATCAGTGGGCTAGCGGGGAGCGGGGAGCTGTTTTTT.

The chain is built from TRBV7-9 and TRBJ1-2, with D perhaps TRBD1 (6 bases). The V end lost 6 bases, the J end lost 2 bases, and 16 bases lay between the germline ends. From germline, CDR1 is SEHNR and CDR2 FQNEAQ (reference sequence). The CDR3 contains 15 residues. The CDR3 here is CASSSTGHINYGYTF. CDR3 nucleotide sequence: TGTGCCAGCAGTAGTACGGGACATATAAACTATGGCTACACCTTC. Using reference TRBV7-9 and TRBJ1-2 for the parts outside the CDR3, the full variable domain is DTGVSQNPRHKITKRGQNVTFRCDPISEHNRLYWYRQTLGQGPEFLTYFQNEAQLEKSRLLSDRFSAERPKGSFSTLEIQRTEQGDSAMYLCASSSTGHINYGYTFGSGTRLTVV.